This TCR beta chain was sequenced during a study of graft-versus-host responses after intestinal transplantation. The study's findings and limits: Some GvH clones were seen earlier in gut or blood, suggesting intestinal origin.

Assay used: immunoSEQ multiplex PCR; TCRdb lists only in-frame clones, some missing. The data contain some 100,000 clones, about 88% of them singletons. Note on this clone: Antigen unknown.

The clonotype comes from a human donor who was the organ donor for an intestinal transplant. The material was unstimulated CD4+ T cells sorted from spleen or lymph node cells, obtained before transplant.

The CDR3 loop reads CASGSSGGRETQYF. CDR3 DNA: TGTGCCAGCGGATCCTCGGGGGGGCGAGAGACCCAGTACTTC. The J gene is TRBJ2-5, the V gene TRBV6-5, with 8 nucleotides matching TRBD2. Germline V gene lookup returns CDR1 MNHEY and CDR2 SVGAGI. The V and J ends lost 8 bases and 4 bases, in that order; junction bases with no gene match: 9. This CDR3 is 14 amino acids long.